Given below is one T cell receptor (beta chain) in context. Its specificity is unknown. This record belongs to a study of Graves' ophthalmopathy and Graves' hyperthyroidism. Amplified TCR beta CDR3 regions were obtained using RNA transcripts as template. HTBI primers served in a first-round RT-PCR, which a second-round multiplex PCR followed. TCRdb redid the calling of the multiplex PCR reads with MiXCR, one entry per CDR3 protein. Of about 600,000 distinct CDR3 sequences listed, roughly 39% are singletons. Other autoimmune diseases, uncontrolled infections, pregnancy or lactation excluded patients from enrollment. Study observations and caveats: Ophthalmopathy progression predictions by the model showed 72.22% specificity and about 71% sensitivity.

This CDR3 is 13 amino acids long. Per germline, CDR1 ENHRY and CDR2 SYGVKD. J gave up 3 bases and V 11 bases, and 10 bases lay outside the gene matches. The receptor was isolated from an adult man with Graves' hyperthyroidism. This chain uses TRBV10-3 with TRBJ2-7, with 7 bases aligning to TRBD1. Sequencing was performed on peripheral blood or thyroid tissue (not recorded which). CDR3 DNA: TGTGCCGTTAGCCCGGGACAGAACTACGAGCAGTACTTC. Amino acid sequence: CAVSPGQNYEQYF.